The T cell receptor (beta chain) described here comes from a study of blood T cell repertoires in COVID-19. Study as a whole: Specimens from acute and convalescent COVID-19 originated in the United States, Italy and Spain. Nucleic acid was either cDNA or gDNA, and it came from T cells, B-cell-depleted T cells, or PBMCs.

Unmatched junction bases numbered 7, after V lost 1 base and J lost 4 bases. The CDR3 consists of 15 residues. From germline, CDR1 is SGHDT and CDR2 YYEEEE. In the authors' workflow: How many nucleated cells were present was estimated from reference gene primer amplification. Generated by immunoSEQ multiplex PCR, the TCRdb table keeps only in-frame clones and is missing some. That table is the source of V, J and clone size, and D and trimming were worked out from the DNA. The sample lists a few hundred thousand clones; around 84% were seen once. Sequenced input: peripheral blood. The chain joins TRBV5-6 to TRBJ1-2; 7 bases map to TRBD1. The TCR sequence derives from a human donor with acute or convalescent COVID-19. The donor label of this sample is uncertain. The DNA of the CDR3 is TGTGCCAGCAGCTTGTTGGTTAGGGACAGCTATGGCTACACCTTC. This gives the protein CASSLLVRDSYGYTF.